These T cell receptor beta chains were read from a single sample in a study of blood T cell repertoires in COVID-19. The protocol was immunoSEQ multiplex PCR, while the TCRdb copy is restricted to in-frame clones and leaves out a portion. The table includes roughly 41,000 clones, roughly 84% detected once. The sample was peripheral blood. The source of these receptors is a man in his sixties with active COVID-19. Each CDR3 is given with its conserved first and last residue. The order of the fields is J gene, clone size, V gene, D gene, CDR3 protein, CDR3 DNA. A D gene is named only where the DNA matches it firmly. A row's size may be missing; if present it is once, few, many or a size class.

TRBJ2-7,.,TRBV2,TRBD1,CASQEGAAYEQYF,TGTGCCAGCCAAGAGGGGGCGGCCTACGAGCAGTACTTC
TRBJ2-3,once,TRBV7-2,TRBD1,CASSFDRGGTDTQYF,TGTGCCAGCAGCTTTGACAGGGGGGGCACAGATACGCAGTATTTT
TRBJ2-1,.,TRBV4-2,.,CASSQGDEIGTQQFF,TGTGCCAGCAGCCAAGGGGACGAAATCGGGACTCAGCAGTTCTTC
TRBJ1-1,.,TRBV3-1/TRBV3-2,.,CASSDGLAEAFF,TGTGCCAGCAGCGACGGGTTAGCTGAAGCTTTCTTT
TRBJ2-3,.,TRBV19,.,CASTGRTDTQYF,TGTGCCAGTACAGGCCGCACAGATACGCAGTATTTT
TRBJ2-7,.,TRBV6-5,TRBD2,CASRSLGGRSYEQYF,TGTGCCAGCAGGAGCTTGGGCGGGAGGTCCTACGAGCAGTACTTC
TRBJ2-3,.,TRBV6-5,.,CASSPGVTDTQYF,TGTGCCAGCAGTCCCGGGGTCACAGATACGCAGTATTTT
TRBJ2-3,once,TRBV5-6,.,CASSRDTTDTQYF,TGTGCCAGCAGTAGGGACACCACAGATACGCAGTATTTT
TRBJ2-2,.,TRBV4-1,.,CASSQANRLLLAGELFF,TGCGCCAGCAGCCAGGCTAACCGACTGCTATTGGCCGGGGAGCTGTTTTTT
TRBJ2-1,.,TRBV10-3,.,CAIISASAYNEQFF,TGTGCCATCATTTCGGCTAGCGCTTACAATGAGCAGTTCTTC
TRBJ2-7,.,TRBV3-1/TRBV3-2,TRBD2,CASRGTSGTYEQYF,TGTGCCAGCCGCGGGACTAGCGGAACTTACGAGCAGTACTTC
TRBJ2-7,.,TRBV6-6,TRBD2,CASSYSISGGSYEQYF,TGTGCCAGCAGTTACTCGATTAGCGGGGGATCCTACGAGCAGTACTTC
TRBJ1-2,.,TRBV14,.,CASSQGQYGYTF,TGTGCCAGCAGCCAAGGGCAGTATGGCTACACCTTC
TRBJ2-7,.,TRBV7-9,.,CASSLSRGEQYF,TGTGCCAGCAGCTTAAGTAGGGGAGAGCAGTACTTC
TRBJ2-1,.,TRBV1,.,CTSSQDPRGGEQFF,TGCACCAGCAGCCAAGATCCCCGGGGGGGTGAGCAGTTCTTC
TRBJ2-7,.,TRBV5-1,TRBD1,CASSYHGTGAYEQYF,TGCGCCAGCAGCTACCATGGGACAGGGGCCTACGAGCAGTACTTC
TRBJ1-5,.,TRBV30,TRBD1,CAWRIQGAGIGDQPQHF,TGTGCCTGGAGGATCCAGGGGGCGGGCATTGGAGATCAGCCCCAGCATTTT
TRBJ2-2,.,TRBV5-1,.,CASSFTSPGELFF,TGCGCCAGCAGCTTTACTAGCCCCGGGGAGCTGTTTTTT
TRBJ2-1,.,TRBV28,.,CASSLGQGGGYEQFF,TGTGCCAGCAGTTTAGGGCAGGGGGGAGGATATGAGCAGTTCTTC
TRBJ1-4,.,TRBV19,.,CASSKGNEKLFF,TGTGCCAGTAGTAAGGGGAATGAAAAACTGTTTTTT
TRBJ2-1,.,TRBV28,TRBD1,CASSRPGQGSSNEQFF,TGTGCCAGCAGTCGCCCCGGACAGGGGTCAAGCAATGAGCAGTTCTTC
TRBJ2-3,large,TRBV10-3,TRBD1,CAISEGGQVTDTQYF,TGTGCCATCAGTGAGGGGGGACAGGTCACAGATACGCAGTATTTT
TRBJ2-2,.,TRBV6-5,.,CASNQGFGELFF,TGTGCCAGTAATCAGGGTTTCGGGGAGCTGTTTTTT
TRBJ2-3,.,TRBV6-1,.,CASSESAGLSTDTQYF,TGTGCCAGCAGTGAAAGCGCAGGGCTAAGCACAGATACGCAGTATTTT
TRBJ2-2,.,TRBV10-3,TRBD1,CASGAGGNTGELFF,TGTGCCTCCGGGGCAGGGGGGAACACCGGGGAGCTGTTTTTT
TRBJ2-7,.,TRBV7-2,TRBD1,CASSLEDRKAYEQYF,TGTGCCAGCAGCTTAGAGGACAGGAAGGCCTACGAGCAGTACTTC
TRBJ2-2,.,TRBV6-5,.,CASGDGMNTGELFF,TGTGCCAGCGGAGACGGGATGAACACCGGGGAGCTGTTTTTT
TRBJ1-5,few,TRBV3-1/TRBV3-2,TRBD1,CASSQRDRGKPQHF,TGTGCCAGCAGCCAAAGGGACAGGGGGAAGCCCCAGCATTTT
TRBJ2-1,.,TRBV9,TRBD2,CASSVVGLAGDGEQFF,TGTGCCAGCAGCGTAGTGGGACTAGCGGGAGACGGTGAGCAGTTCTTC
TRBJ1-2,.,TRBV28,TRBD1,CASSLWDRISAYGYTF,TGTGCCAGCAGTTTATGGGACAGGATATCTGCTTATGGCTACACCTTC
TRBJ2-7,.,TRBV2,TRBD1,CASSTGVSYEQYF,TGTGCCAGCAGTACAGGGGTCTCCTACGAGCAGTACTTC
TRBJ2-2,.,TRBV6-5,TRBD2,CASSYPSGRATGELFF,TGTGCCAGCAGTTACCCTAGCGGGAGGGCCACCGGGGAGCTGTTTTTT
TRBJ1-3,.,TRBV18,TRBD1,CASSLDRSSGNTIYF,TGTGCCAGCTCACTGGACAGGAGCTCTGGAAACACCATATATTTT
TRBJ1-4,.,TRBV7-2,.,CASSLPQEKLFF,TGTGCCAGCAGCTTACCCCAGGAAAAACTGTTTTTT
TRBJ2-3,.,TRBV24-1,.,CAVRGTSTDTQYF,TGTGCCGTTAGGGGCACTAGCACAGATACGCAGTATTTT
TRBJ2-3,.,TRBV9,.,CASSVQGTDTQYF,TGTGCCAGCAGCGTTCAGGGAACAGATACGCAGTATTTT
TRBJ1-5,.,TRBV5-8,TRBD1,CASTLDRGGNQPQHF,TGTGCCAGCACCCTGGACAGGGGAGGCAATCAGCCCCAGCATTTT
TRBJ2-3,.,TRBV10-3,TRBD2,CAANPSGSNVGGTQYF,TGTGCCGCGAATCCTAGCGGGAGTAACGTCGGTGGTACGCAGTATTTT
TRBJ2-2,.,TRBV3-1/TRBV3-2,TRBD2,CASSPGLAGYPTGELFF,TGTGCCAGCAGCCCCGGACTAGCGGGTTACCCCACCGGGGAGCTGTTTTTT